Listed here are 29 T cell receptor beta chains from one sample, sequenced in a study of control samples from healthy donors and cancer patients. Profiling relied on immunoSEQ multiplex PCR, and the TCRdb table lists in-frame clones only, not all of them. Among 130,000 or so clones, roughly 90% were seen once, and the ten largest hold about 1.9%. The sample taken for sequencing was blood. The receptors here all came from a woman in her fifties or sixties in good health.

About this clone itself: At one boundary the junction diverges from the germline segment, which might be a read error. The chain has TRBV30 and TRBJ1-1; D perhaps matches TRBD1 (5 bases). Germline values: CDR1 GTSNPN, CDR2 SVGIG (reference sequence). The CDR3 is 13 residues long. CDR3 residues: CAWKRWGGDLLIF. Here the CDR3 DNA reads TGTGCCTGGAAGCGTTGGGGGGGGGATCTCTTGATCTTT.

J is TRBJ2-3 and V is TRBV6-5; 7 bases align to TRBD1. Germline lookup yields CDR1 MNHEY and CDR2 SVGAGI. J gave up 0 bases and V 2 bases, and 5 bases lay outside the gene matches. This CDR3 contains 16 residues. The CDR3 here is CASSYGAGGSTDTQYF. The CDR3 DNA sequence: TGTGCCAGCAGTTACGGGGCAGGGGGAAGCACAGATACGCAGTATTTT.

The rearrangement links TRBV30 to TRBJ2-3; 8 bases align to TRBD2. With 0 bases clipped from V and 5 bases from J, the junction kept 4 bases outside the gene matches. Germline CDR1 and CDR2: GTSNPN and SVGIG (reference sequence). The CDR3 sequence is 14 residues long. CDR3 in DNA: TGTGCCTGGAGTGTACGACGGGGGGGAGATACGCAGTATTTT. Its translation is CAWSVRRGGDTQYF.

The CDR3 coding sequence is TGTGCCAGCAGCTTAACTTGGAGTCAGCCCCAGCATTTT. It yields the protein CASSLTWSQPQHF. This rearrangement joins TRBV7-9 to TRBJ1-5, with D hard to call. Germline CDR1 reads SEHNR; CDR2 reads FQNEAQ (reference sequence). The CDR3 spans 13 residues. V was shortened by 2 bases and J by 6 bases, with 8 bases between the two germline ends.

V usage is TRBV19 and J usage is TRBJ2-2; 9 bases line up with TRBD2. The germline gives CDR1 LNHDA, CDR2 SQIVND (reference sequence). V lost 4 bases, J lost 0 bases, and 3 bases stayed unmatched. The length of the CDR3 is 16 residues. CDR3 DNA sequence: TGTGCCAGTAGTACAGCTAGCGGGACGAACACCGGGGAGCTGTTTTTT. This encodes CASSTASGTNTGELFF.

The rearrangement joins TRBV5-4 to TRBJ2-3; TRBD2 matches at 8 bases. CDR3 size: 16 residues. Germline values: CDR1 SGHNT, CDR2 YYREEE (reference sequence). Trimming took 3 bases from V and 3 from J; bases not matched to a gene: 9. The CDR3 loop is CASSSWSGGLTDTQYF. The CDR3 bases are TGTGCCAGCAGCTCATGGTCGGGGGGGCTAACAGATACGCAGTATTTT.

The gene calls are TRBV6-5 and TRBJ1-3; D gene ambiguous. Per the germline V gene, CDR1 is MNHEY and CDR2 is SVGAGI. Between the trimmed V and J ends, which lost 4 bases and 0 bases, there was a span of 13 bases. The CDR3 is 16 residues long. CDR3 loop: CASSLASANSGNTIYF. The DNA for the CDR3 is TGTGCCAGCAGTTTGGCCTCAGCTAACTCTGGAAACACCATATATTTT.

This sequence joins TRBV25-1 and TRBJ1-3, with D possibly TRBD1 on 6 matching bases. CDR3 length: 14 amino acids. Germline assignment: CDR1 MGHDK and CDR2 SYGVNS. Trimming removed 3 bases at V and 4 bases at J, with 10 bases between. The CDR3 DNA follows: TGTGCCAGCAGTGACAGGGGAGGAGGAAACACCATATATTTT. Amino acid sequence: CASSDRGGGNTIYF.

The table lists this clone with a count of one. The chain has TRBV19 and TRBJ1-2; TRBD1 is a possible D gene (6 bases). V was cut by 4 bases and J by 4 bases, with 19 bases left in between. This CDR3 contains 16 residues. Germline V lookup: CDR1 LNHDA, CDR2 SQIVND (reference sequence). The CDR3 region is CASSTATSGVSYGYTF. DNA of the CDR3: TGTGCCAGTAGTACGGCTACCTCAGGGGTAAGCTATGGCTACACCTTC.

V gene TRBV12-3 or TRBV12-4 combines with J gene TRBJ1-1, with D maybe TRBD1 (5 bases). CDR3 length equals 13 residues. V lost 3 bases and J lost 1, with 6 bases in between. DNA for the CDR3: TGTGCCAGCAGTTTCGGGACGAACACTGAAGCTTTCTTT. It specifies CASSFGTNTEAFF.

This rearrangement joins TRBV7-2 to TRBJ1-1; D is undetermined. Germline V lookup: CDR1 SGHTA, CDR2 FQGNSA. Between the trimmed V and J ends, which lost 0 bases and 1 base, there was a span of 9 bases. This CDR3 is built from 15 residues. The CDR3, as DNA: TGTGCCAGCAGCTTAGCGGGCAACTCGAACACTGAAGCTTTCTTT. Protein product: CASSLAGNSNTEAFF.

This clone has a single count. V gene TRBV9 combines with J gene TRBJ2-5, with D perhaps TRBD2 (6 bases). This CDR3 has 15 residues. Trimming left V 4 bases short and J 5 bases short, with 18 bases between. Germline V gene sequence: CDR1 SGDLS, CDR2 YYNGEE. The chain's CDR3 is CASSIRDSWWETQYF. In DNA, the CDR3 is TGTGCCAGCAGCATCCGGGACTCCTGGTGGGAGACCCAGTACTTC.

The chain joins TRBV5-6 to TRBJ1-2; no reliable D call. The CDR3 has 12 amino acids. Trimming cost V 3 bases and J 3 bases, with 6 bases left between them. Germline V gene lookup returns CDR1 SGHDT and CDR2 YYEEEE. The CDR3 bases are TGTGCCAGCAGCTCCATGGACTATGGCTACACCTTC. It encodes CASSSMDYGYTF.

Comments on this clone: Other DNA sequences of this sample code for an identical CDR3. V usage is TRBV5-1 and J usage is TRBJ2-7, with D hard to call. CDR1 and CDR2 (germline): SGHRS, YFSETQ. This CDR3 has 13 residues. V lost 9 bases to trimming and J lost 6 bases, with 19 bases between them. CDR3 nucleotide sequence: TGCGCCACCAAAAACGACTGGTCGTCCGAGCAGTACTTC. It encodes CATKNDWSSEQYF.

The rearrangement links TRBV29-1 to TRBJ1-5; the D is unclear. The CDR3 runs to 14 residues. Germline V lookup: CDR1 SQVTM, CDR2 ANQGSEA. V was pared by 4 bases and J by 1 base, with 11 bases between. CDR3 region: CSVGGRGSNQPQHF. In DNA, the CDR3 is TGCAGCGTTGGGGGTAGAGGGAGCAATCAGCCCCAGCATTTT.

V is TRBV4-1 and J is TRBJ1-1; maybe TRBD1 (6 bases). The CDR3 has 14 residues. Germline-derived CDR1 and CDR2 are MGHRA and YSYEKL. Trimming shortened V by 3 bases and J by 6 bases, and 14 bases separated the two germline ends. Here the CDR3 reads CASSQRGGDPEAFF. The CDR3 bases are TGCGCCAGCAGCCAGAGAGGGGGGGACCCTGAAGCTTTCTTT.

The chain is built from TRBV6-4 and TRBJ1-6, with 9 bases fitting TRBD1. The CDR3 is 16 amino acids. After removal of 6 bases from V and 7 bases from J, the junction contained 10 bases not matched to a gene. Germline lookup yields CDR1 MRHNA and CDR2 SNTAGT. In DNA, the CDR3 is TGTGCCAGCAGCCTGAATGGCGACAGGGGGAATTCACCCCTCCACTTT. Residues: CASSLNGDRGNSPLHF.

This chain links TRBV5-1 with TRBJ1-4, with D unresolved. V lost 0 bases and J lost 3, with 6 bases in between. This CDR3 has 14 amino acids. Germline V gives CDR1 SGHRS, CDR2 YFSETQ. For the CDR3, the DNA is TGCGCCAGCAGCTTGGCCGGGGCTAATGAAAAACTGTTTTTT. Amino acids: CASSLAGANEKLFF.

This sequence joins TRBV30 and TRBJ2-1, with 13 positions matching TRBD2. The CDR3 runs 13 residues. With 5 bases clipped from V and 9 bases from J, the junction kept 4 bases outside the gene matches. From germline, CDR1 is GTSNPN and CDR2 SVGIG (reference sequence). CDR3 region: CAWRLAGGFEQFF. For the CDR3, the DNA is TGTGCCTGGCGACTAGCGGGAGGTTTTGAGCAGTTCTTC.

This chain uses TRBV21-1 with TRBJ2-7; the table's D call, TRBD1, has no DNA check behind it. TRBV21-1 is a pseudogene. The CDR3 is made up of 15 amino acids. The CDR3 here is CASSTPPPRIDEQYF. DNA for the CDR3: TGTGCCAGCAGCACCCCCCCGCCCAGGATCGACGAGCAGTACTTC.

J is TRBJ1-6 and V is TRBV14; D uncertain. Germline assignment: CDR1 SGHDN and CDR2 FVKESK. Trimming stripped 1 base from V and 16 bases from J, with 11 bases between. This CDR3 is built from 12 residues. CDR3 protein: CASSQGSVLLHF. CDR3 sequence (DNA): TGTGCCAGCAGCCAAGGATCGGTACTTCTCCACTTT.

J is TRBJ1-2 and V is TRBV5-5; TRBD1 is a possible D gene (6 bases). Trimming removed 4 bases at V and 1 base at J, with 20 bases between. The CDR3 runs 17 residues. CDR1 is SGHKS, CDR2 YYEKEE, per germline (reference sequence). CDR3 in DNA: TGTGCCAGCAGCCCCGGAGGGGGGGCCGCTAATAACTATGGCTACACCTTC. Amino acid sequence: CASSPGGGAANNYGYTF.

This clone was picked up one time. This chain uses TRBV20-1 with TRBJ1-5, with D tentatively TRBD1 (5 bases). CDR3 length equals 17 residues. Germline assignment: CDR1 DFQATT and CDR2 SNEGSKA (reference sequence). The V and J ends lost 3 bases and 7 bases respectively, with 25 bases between them. The CDR3 sequence: CSASPLRDSTRDQPQHF. CDR3 nucleotide sequence: TGCAGTGCTAGTCCTCTTCGGGATTCTACGAGGGACCAGCCCCAGCATTTT.

This chain connects TRBV4-1 to TRBJ1-1, with 7 positions matching TRBD1. The CDR3 is 17 residues long. CDR1 is MGHRA and CDR2 is YSYEKL in the germline V gene. J gave up 8 bases and V 3 bases, and 18 bases lay outside the gene matches. The CDR3 nucleotides read TGCGCCAGCAGCCACGCAGATAACAGGGGCGGTGCTCAAGAAGCTTTCTTT. It is translated as CASSHADNRGGAQEAFF.

This chain uses TRBV27 with TRBJ1-1; D unclear. CDR1 is MNHEY, CDR2 SMNVEV, per germline (reference sequence). The V end was cut by 2 bases, the J end by 5 bases, with 15 bases between. There are 15 residues in the CDR3. In DNA, the CDR3 is TGTGCCAGCAGTTTAAACTTCCTCCCTGAGACTGAAGCTTTCTTT. Translating it yields CASSLNFLPETEAFF.

V and J are TRBV28 and TRBJ2-7, with 7 bases identical to TRBD1. Germline V gene data show CDR1 as MDHEN and CDR2 as SYDVKM. V trimming: 5 bases; J trimming: 2 bases; junction bases outside the gene matches: 6. The CDR3 sequence is 14 residues long. The CDR3 spells CASSPPGQPYEQYF. In DNA, the CDR3 is TGTGCCAGCAGTCCTCCGGGACAGCCCTACGAGCAGTACTTC.

The rearrangement joins TRBV5-4 to TRBJ1-1, with 8 positions matching TRBD1. This CDR3 has 14 residues. Per the germline V gene, CDR1 is SGHNT and CDR2 is YYREEE (reference sequence). Losses at the gene ends were 1 base for V and 5 bases for J; bases not matched to a gene: 4. The CDR3 protein is CASSLQGAITEAFF. The CDR3 DNA sequence: TGTGCCAGCAGCTTGCAGGGGGCTATAACTGAAGCTTTCTTT.

This clone was observed once. The gene calls are TRBV6-5 and TRBJ2-3; 8 bases agree with TRBD1. CDR1 is MNHEY and CDR2 is SVGAGI in the germline V gene. V lost 2 bases, J lost 10 bases, and 2 bases stayed unmatched. This CDR3 contains 12 residues. The CDR3 DNA reads TGTGCCAGCAGTTACCAGGGGGCTTCGCAGTATTTT. This sequence encodes CASSYQGASQYF.

The chain carries TRBV5-4 and TRBJ1-1, with no clear D. CDR1 SGHNT and CDR2 YYREEE come from the germline V gene (reference sequence). The CDR3 runs to 15 residues. V was cut by 0 bases and J by 8 bases, with 17 bases left in between. The CDR3 region is CASSLGRRTTGEAFF. The CDR3 nucleotides read TGTGCCAGCAGCTTGGGGCGTCGGACTACTGGCGAAGCTTTCTTT.